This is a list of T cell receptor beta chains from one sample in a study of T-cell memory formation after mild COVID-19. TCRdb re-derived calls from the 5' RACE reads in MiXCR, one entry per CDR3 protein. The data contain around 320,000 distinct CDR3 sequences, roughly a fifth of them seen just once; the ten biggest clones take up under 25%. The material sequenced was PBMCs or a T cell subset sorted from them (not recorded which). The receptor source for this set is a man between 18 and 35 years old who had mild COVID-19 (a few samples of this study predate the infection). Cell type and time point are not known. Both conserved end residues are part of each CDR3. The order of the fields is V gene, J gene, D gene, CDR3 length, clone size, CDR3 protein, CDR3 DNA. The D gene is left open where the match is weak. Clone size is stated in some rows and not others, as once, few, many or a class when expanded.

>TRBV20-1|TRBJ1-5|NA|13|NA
CSARQYSNQPQHF
TGCAGTGCTCGACAGTATAGCAATCAGCCCCAGCATTTT
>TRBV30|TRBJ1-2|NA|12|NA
CAWTPAGYGYTF
TGTGCCTGGACCCCGGCCGGGTATGGCTACACCTTC
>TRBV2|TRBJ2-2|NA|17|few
CASSEFAGMGSTGELFF
TGTGCCAGCAGTGAATTTGCAGGGATGGGGAGCACCGGGGAGCTGTTTTTT
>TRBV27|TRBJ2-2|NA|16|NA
CASRGGAGRNTGELFF
TGTGCCAGCAGGGGGGGGGCAGGGCGGAACACCGGGGAGCTGTTTTTT
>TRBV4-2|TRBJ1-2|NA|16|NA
CASSQLSGSLNYGYTF
TGTGCCAGCAGCCAACTATCCGGGAGCCTAAACTATGGCTACACCTTC
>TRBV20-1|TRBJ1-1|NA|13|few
CSAREGWGTEAFF
TGCAGTGCTAGAGAGGGTTGGGGCACTGAAGCTTTCTTT
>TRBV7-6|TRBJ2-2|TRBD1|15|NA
CASSPRTGGTGELFF
TGTGCCAGCAGCCCCCGGACAGGGGGCACCGGGGAGCTGTTTTTT
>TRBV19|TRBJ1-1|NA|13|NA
CASSIEVRTEAFF
TGTGCCAGTAGTATCGAGGTCCGGACTGAAGCTTTCTTT
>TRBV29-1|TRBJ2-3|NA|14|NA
CSVHGAVSTDTQYF
TGCAGCGTTCACGGGGCCGTGAGCACAGATACGCAGTATTTT
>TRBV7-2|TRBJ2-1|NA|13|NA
CASSRQGLNEQFF
TGTGCCAGCAGCCGGCAGGGTTTGAATGAGCAGTTCTTC
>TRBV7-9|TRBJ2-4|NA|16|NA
CASSPWDDRGKNIQYF
TGTGCCAGCAGCCCCTGGGACGATCGAGGCAAAAACATTCAGTACTTC
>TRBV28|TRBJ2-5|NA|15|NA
CASSSLTGNQETQYF
TGTGCCAGCAGTTCACTAACAGGGAACCAAGAGACCCAGTACTTC
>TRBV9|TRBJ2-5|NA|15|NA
CASSVAESGRETQYF
TGTGCCAGCAGCGTAGCTGAAAGCGGCCGGGAGACCCAGTACTTC
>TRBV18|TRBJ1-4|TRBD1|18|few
CASSLNRQGPATNEKLFF
TGTGCCAGCTCACTCAATCGACAGGGGCCAGCGACTAATGAAAAACTGTTTTTT
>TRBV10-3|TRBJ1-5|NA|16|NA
CAISPHGEVSNQPQHF
TGTGCCATCAGTCCACATGGGGAGGTTAGCAATCAGCCCCAGCATTTT
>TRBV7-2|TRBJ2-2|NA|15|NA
CASSPQGGWAGELFF
TGTGCCAGCAGCCCCCAGGGGGGATGGGCCGGGGAGCTGTTTTTT
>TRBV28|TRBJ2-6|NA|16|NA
CAVWGRGASGANVLTF
TGTGCCGTGTGGGGCAGGGGGGCCTCTGGGGCCAACGTCCTGACTTTC
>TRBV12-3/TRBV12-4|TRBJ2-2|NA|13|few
CASSNRETGELFF
TGTGCCAGCAGCAACAGGGAGACCGGGGAGCTGTTTTTT
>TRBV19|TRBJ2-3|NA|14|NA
CASSADRATDTQYF
TGTGCCAGTAGTGCCGACCGGGCAACAGATACGCAGTATTTT
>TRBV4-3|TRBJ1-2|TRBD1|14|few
CASSRGTGDYGYTF
TGCGCCAGCAGCCGAGGGACAGGCGATTATGGCTACACCTTC
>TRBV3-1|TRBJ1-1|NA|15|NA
CASSQGSRGRTEAFF
TGTGCCAGCAGCCAGGGGTCCCGTGGTAGGACTGAAGCTTTCTTT
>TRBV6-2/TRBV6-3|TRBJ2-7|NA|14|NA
CVSSYEGTPHEQYF
TGTGTCAGCAGTTACGAGGGGACACCCCACGAGCAGTACTTC
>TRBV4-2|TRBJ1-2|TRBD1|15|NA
CASSSGQGDGYGYTF
TGTGCCAGCAGCAGTGGACAGGGCGACGGCTATGGCTACACCTTC
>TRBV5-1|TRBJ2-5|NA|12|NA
CASSGWQETQYF
TGCGCCAGCAGCGGGTGGCAAGAGACCCAGTACTTC
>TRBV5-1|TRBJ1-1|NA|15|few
CASSFTVGLGTEAFF
TGCGCCAGCAGCTTCACAGTCGGGTTGGGCACTGAAGCTTTCTTT
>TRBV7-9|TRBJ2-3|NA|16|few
CASSFRSRGGTDTQYF
TGTGCCAGCAGCTTCCGTTCCAGGGGAGGCACAGATACGCAGTATTTT
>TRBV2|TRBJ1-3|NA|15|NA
CASTTRAGTGNTIYF
TGTGCCAGCACCACACGGGCGGGGACTGGAAACACCATATATTTT
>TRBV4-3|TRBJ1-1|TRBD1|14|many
CASSQELRDRAAFF
TGCGCCAGCAGCCAAGAATTACGTGACAGGGCAGCTTTCTTT
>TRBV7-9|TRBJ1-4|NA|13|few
CASSSQGIEKLFF
TGTGCCAGCAGCTCCCAGGGGATTGAAAAACTGTTTTTT
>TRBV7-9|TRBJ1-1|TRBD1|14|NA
CASSYGQGLDRAFF
TGTGCCAGCAGCTACGGACAGGGGTTGGATCGAGCTTTCTTT
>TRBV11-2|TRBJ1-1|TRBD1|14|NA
CASSFRQGGPEAFF
TGTGCCAGCAGCTTCAGACAGGGAGGGCCTGAAGCTTTCTTT
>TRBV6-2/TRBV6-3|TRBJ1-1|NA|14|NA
CASVKRGVNTEAFF
TGTGCCAGCGTCAAAAGGGGGGTGAACACTGAAGCTTTCTTT
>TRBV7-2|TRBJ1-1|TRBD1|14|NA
CASSPRQGRTEAFF
TGTGCCAGCAGCCCGCGACAGGGTCGGACTGAAGCTTTCTTT
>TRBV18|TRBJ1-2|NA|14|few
CASSPLDSSYGYTF
TGTGCCAGCTCACCCCTGGACAGCTCTTATGGCTACACCTTC
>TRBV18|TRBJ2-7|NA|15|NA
CASSPEITGLRGQYF
TGTGCCAGCTCACCAGAGATAACAGGGCTAAGGGGGCAGTACTTC